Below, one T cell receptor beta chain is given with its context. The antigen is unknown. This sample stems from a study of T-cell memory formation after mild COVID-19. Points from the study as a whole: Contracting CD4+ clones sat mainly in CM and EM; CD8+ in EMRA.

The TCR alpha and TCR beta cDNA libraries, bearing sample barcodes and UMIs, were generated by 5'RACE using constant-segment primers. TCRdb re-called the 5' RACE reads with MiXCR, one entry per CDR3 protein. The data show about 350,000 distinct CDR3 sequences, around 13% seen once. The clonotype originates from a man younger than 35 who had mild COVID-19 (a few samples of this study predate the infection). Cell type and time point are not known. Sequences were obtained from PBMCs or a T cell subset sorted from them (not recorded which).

CDR3 amino acids: CASSVGSIGNTIYF. CDR3 coding DNA: TGTGCCAGCAGCGTAGGTAGTATCGGAAACACCATATATTTT. This chain connects TRBV9 to TRBJ1-3; D is unclear. V was trimmed by 0 bases and J by 4 bases, leaving 8 bases between them. The CDR3 has 14 residues. CDR1 and CDR2 from the germline V gene are SGDLS and YYNGEE.